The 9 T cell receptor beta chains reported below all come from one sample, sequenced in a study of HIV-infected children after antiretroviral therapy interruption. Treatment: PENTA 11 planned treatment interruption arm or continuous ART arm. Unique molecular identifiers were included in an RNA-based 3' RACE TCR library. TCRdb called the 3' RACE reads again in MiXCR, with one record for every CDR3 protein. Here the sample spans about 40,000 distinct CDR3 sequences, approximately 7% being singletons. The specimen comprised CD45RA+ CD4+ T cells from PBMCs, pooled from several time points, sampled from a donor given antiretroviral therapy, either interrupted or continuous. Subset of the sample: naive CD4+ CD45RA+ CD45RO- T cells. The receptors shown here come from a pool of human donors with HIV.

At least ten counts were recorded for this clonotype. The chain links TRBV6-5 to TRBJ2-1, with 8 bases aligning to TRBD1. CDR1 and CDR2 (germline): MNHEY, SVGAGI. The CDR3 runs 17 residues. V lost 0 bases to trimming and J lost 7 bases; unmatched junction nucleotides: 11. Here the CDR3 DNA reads TGTGCCAGCAGTTACTCAGGGGGCAGGGGGCGCGGGAATGAGCAGTTCTTC. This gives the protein CASSYSGGRGRGNEQFF.

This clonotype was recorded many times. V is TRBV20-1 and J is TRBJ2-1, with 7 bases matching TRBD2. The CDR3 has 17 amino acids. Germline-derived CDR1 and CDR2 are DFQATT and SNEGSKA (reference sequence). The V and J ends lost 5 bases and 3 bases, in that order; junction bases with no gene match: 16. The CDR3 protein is CSAQLSRGAGSYNEQFF. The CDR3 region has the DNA TGCAGTGCTCAATTGTCCCGGGGAGCGGGGAGCTACAATGAGCAGTTCTTC.

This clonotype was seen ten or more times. CDR3 sequence (DNA): TGCAGTGCGTGGGGGGTGTTGGTAGCGGGAGATCCGGAGACCCAGTACTTC. Translation: CSAWGVLVAGDPETQYF. The chain recombines TRBV20-1 with TRBJ2-5; TRBD2 aligns across 9 bases. V dropped 6 bases and J dropped 5; count of bases not matched to a gene: 19. Germline assignment: CDR1 DFQATT and CDR2 SNEGSKA (reference sequence). This CDR3 comprises 17 residues.

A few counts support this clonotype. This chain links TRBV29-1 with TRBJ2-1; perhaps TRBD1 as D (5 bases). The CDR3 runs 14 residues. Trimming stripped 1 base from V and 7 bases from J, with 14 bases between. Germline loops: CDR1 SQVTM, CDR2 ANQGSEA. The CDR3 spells CSVEVRGFGNEQFF. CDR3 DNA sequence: TGCAGCGTTGAAGTAAGGGGCTTCGGGAATGAGCAGTTCTTC.

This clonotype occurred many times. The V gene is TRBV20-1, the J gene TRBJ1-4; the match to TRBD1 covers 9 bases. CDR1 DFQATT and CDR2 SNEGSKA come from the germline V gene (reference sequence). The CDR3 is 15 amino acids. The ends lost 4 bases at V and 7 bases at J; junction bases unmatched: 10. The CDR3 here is CSANAPGQGGEKLFF. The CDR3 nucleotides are TGCAGTGCTAACGCACCGGGACAGGGAGGTGAAAAACTGTTTTTT.

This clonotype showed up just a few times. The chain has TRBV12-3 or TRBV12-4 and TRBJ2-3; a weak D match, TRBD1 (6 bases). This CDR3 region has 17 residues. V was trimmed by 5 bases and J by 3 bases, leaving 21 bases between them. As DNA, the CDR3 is TGTGCCAGCAGTATGGTACAGGGCCTTAGTCTAACAGATACGCAGTATTTT. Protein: CASSMVQGLSLTDTQYF.

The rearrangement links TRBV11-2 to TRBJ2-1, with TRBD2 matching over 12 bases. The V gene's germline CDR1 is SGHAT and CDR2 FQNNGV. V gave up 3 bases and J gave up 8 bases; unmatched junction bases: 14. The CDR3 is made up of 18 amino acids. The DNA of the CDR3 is TGTGCCAGCAGCTTGCCCGTTATGACTAGCGGGAGTGCTGATGAGCAGTTCTTC. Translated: CASSLPVMTSGSADEQFF.

The CDR3, as DNA: TGCGCCAGCAGCTCGGGGACAGAACCAAATCAGCCCCAGCATTTT. It is translated as CASSSGTEPNQPQHF. The rearrangement uses TRBV5-1 and TRBJ1-5; 7 bases map to TRBD1. The CDR3 is 15 amino acids. Germline loops: CDR1 SGHRS, CDR2 YFSETQ. After removal of 3 bases from V and 4 bases from J, the junction contained 7 bases not matched to a gene.

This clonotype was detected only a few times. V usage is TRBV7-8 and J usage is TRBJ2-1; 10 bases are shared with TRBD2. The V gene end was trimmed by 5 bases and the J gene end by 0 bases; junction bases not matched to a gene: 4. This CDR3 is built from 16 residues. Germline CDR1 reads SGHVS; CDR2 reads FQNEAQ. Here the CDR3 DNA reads TGTGCCAGCAGCCTGCCTAGCGGGGGCTCCTACAATGAGCAGTTCTTC. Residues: CASSLPSGGSYNEQFF.